The T cell receptor beta chain under discussion was sequenced for a study of regulatory dendritic cells for organ transplantation. Profiled with immunoSEQ multiplex PCR; TCRdb holds only in-frame clones, not every one. The table has 25,000 to 35,000 clones, almost 80% seen once. Study-level findings and limits: Memory T cells were less diverse than naive, with memory CD8+ most oligoclonal.

This clone was detected only a few times. Its antigen is still unknown. The CDR3 runs 15 residues. The J segment lost 4 bases and the V segment lost 7 bases, leaving 8 bases of the junction unmatched. Per germline, CDR1 ENHRY and CDR2 SYGVKD. This TCR derives from a human donor in good health. The specimen was memory CD4+ T cells from blood. The subset: CD45RO+ memory T cells. The V gene is TRBV10-3, the J gene TRBJ2-3; 10 bases match TRBD2. The CDR3 bases are TGTGCCATCACCCGGGGACTAGCGCTCGCAGATACGCAGTATTTT. Its protein is CAITRGLALADTQYF.